These T cell receptor beta chains were read from a single sample in a study of cytomegalovirus exposure and HLA in healthy donors. Only in-frame clones appear in the TCRdb table, and some are missing; sequencing was by immunoSEQ multiplex PCR. The table has hundreds of thousands of clones, around 80% seen once. Sequenced input: PBMCs. The receptors stem from a boy aged 10-17 years in good health and CMV-seronegative. Both conserved end residues are part of each CDR3. Fields, in order: D gene, J gene, V gene, clone size, CDR3 protein, CDR3 DNA. The D gene is left open where the match is weak. Rows give clone size only sometimes, using once, few, many, or a class for an expanded clone.

TRBD1,TRBJ2-7,TRBV5-4,NA,CASSVKPGQGAVHEQYF,TGTGCCAGCAGCGTTAAACCGGGACAGGGGGCCGTACACGAGCAGTACTTC
TRBD2,TRBJ2-1,TRBV4-1,NA,CASSQDPAGGIHNEQFF,TGCGCCAGCAGCCAAGATCCAGCGGGGGGAATCCACAATGAGCAGTTCTTC
NA,TRBJ2-7,TRBV2,NA,CASGGGRASGSYEQYF,TGTGCCAGCGGCGGGGGCCGGGCCTCGGGAAGCTACGAGCAGTACTTC
NA,TRBJ1-2,TRBV2,once,CASSEEGLSYGYPF,TGTGCCAGCAGTGAAGAGGGACTGAGCTATGGCTACCCCTTC
TRBD1,TRBJ2-3,TRBV5-1,NA,CASSFWGQATDTQYF,TGCGCCAGCAGCTTTTGGGGACAGGCCACAGATACGCAGTATTTT
NA,TRBJ1-5,TRBV2,NA,CASTYTGNPGEPQHF,TGTGCCAGCACCTACACGGGCAACCCAGGGGAGCCCCAGCATTTT
TRBD1,TRBJ1-1,TRBV19,NA,CASKGQGNTEAFF,TGTGCCAGTAAGGGACAGGGGAACACTGAAGCTTTCTTT
TRBD1,TRBJ1-1,TRBV30,NA,CARVLGTGGERAFF,TGTGCCAGGGTGTTAGGGACAGGGGGCGAGAGGGCTTTCTTT
NA,TRBJ1-2,TRBV20-1,NA,CSAAWRVGYTF,TGCAGTGCCGCCTGGAGGGTTGGCTACACCTTC
TRBD1,TRBJ2-7,TRBV27,few,CASSLKGQQDRSSYEQYF,TGTGCCAGCAGTTTAAAGGGACAGCAAGACAGGAGCTCCTACGAGCAGTACTTC
NA,TRBJ1-5,TRBV15,NA,CATSQKTNQPQHF,TGTGCCACCAGCCAGAAAACCAATCAGCCCCAGCATTTT
TRBD1,TRBJ1-1,TRBV11-2,NA,CASSRTGDTEAFF,TGTGCCAGCAGCCGGACAGGTGACACTGAAGCTTTCTTT
NA,TRBJ2-2,TRBV19,NA,CASSIVRQGTGELFF,TGTGCCAGTAGTATAGTCCGGCAGGGGACCGGGGAGCTGTTTTTT
TRBD2,TRBJ2-1,TRBV11-2,NA,CASSLWGLGDIREQFF,TGTGCCAGCAGCTTATGGGGACTAGGGGACATTCGGGAGCAGTTCTTC
NA,TRBJ1-2,TRBV28,NA,CASSAGGNYGYTF,TGTGCCAGCAGTGCCGGGGGTAACTATGGCTACACCTTC
NA,TRBJ1-1,TRBV12-5,once,CASGIRRSSGYTEAFF,TGTGCTAGTGGTATCCGTAGGAGTAGTGGGTACACTGAAGCTTTCTTT
TRBD1,TRBJ1-5,TRBV18,NA,CASSPQGQDQPQHF,TGTGCCAGCTCACCACAGGGACAGGATCAGCCCCAGCATTTT
NA,TRBJ2-1,TRBV6-6,NA,CASSSLHDTNEQFF,TGTGCCAGCAGTTCCCTCCATGACACCAATGAGCAGTTCTTC
NA,TRBJ1-1,TRBV2,NA,CASSELGMNTEAFF,TGTGCCAGCAGTGAACTAGGAATGAACACTGAAGCTTTCTTT